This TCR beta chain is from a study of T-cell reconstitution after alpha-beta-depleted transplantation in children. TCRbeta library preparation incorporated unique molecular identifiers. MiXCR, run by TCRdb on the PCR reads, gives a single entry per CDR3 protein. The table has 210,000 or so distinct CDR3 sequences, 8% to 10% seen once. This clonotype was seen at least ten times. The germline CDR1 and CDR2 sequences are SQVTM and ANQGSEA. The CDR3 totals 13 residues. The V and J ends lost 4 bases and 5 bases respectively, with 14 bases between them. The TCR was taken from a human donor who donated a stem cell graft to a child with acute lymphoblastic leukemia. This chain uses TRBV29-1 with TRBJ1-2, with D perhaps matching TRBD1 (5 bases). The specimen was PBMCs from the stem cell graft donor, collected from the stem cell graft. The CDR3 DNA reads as TGCAGCGTTGGGGGCCAGCAAACGTATGGCTACACCTTC. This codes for CSVGGQQTYGYTF.